The TCR beta chain described here comes from a study of shared clonotypes between healthy human individuals. Across the whole study: Donors had three CD4 naive, three CD4 memory, two CD8 naive and one CD8 memory plate apiece.

This CDR3 spans 16 amino acids. CDR1 and CDR2 from the germline V gene are MDHEN and SYDVKM. V was clipped by 6 bases and J by 6 bases; unmatched bases: 12. The assay was carried out at the deep level. Libraries were prepared by immunoSEQ multiplex PCR; TCRdb keeps only in-frame clonotypes and omits some of them. The table shows 2 million to 2.5 million clones, with around 90% occurring only once. This TCR was sampled from a man aged 18-30 years in good health. Some clones in this sample may be carry-over from other donors' samples. Specimen: naive CD4+ T cells from PBMCs. Subset defined: CD45RA+ positively selected. This chain uses TRBV28 with TRBJ2-2; 8 bases map to TRBD2. The CDR3 DNA follows: TGTGCCAGCAGCCCCCCGGGGACTAGGGGGGCCGGGGAGCTGTTTTTT. Protein product: CASSPPGTRGAGELFF.